This T cell receptor (beta chain) was sequenced for a study of Tregs in tolerant kidney transplant recipients. Across the study: An approximately 3-day belatacept mixed lymphocyte reaction, sometimes plus 5-day graft donor restimulation, preceded CD4+CD25+CD127- sorting. Recipient cells were told from donor cells by antibody staining.

Measured with immunoSEQ multiplex PCR; TCRdb has only the in-frame clones, and not every one. Of approximately 20,000 clones detected, 55% to 75% appear once; the ten largest clones hold 3% to 4%. Whole-study results and caveats: Activated donor B cell expansion appeared to reveal the most relevant donor-specific TCRbeta repertoire.

Worth noting for this clone: Its antigen is not identified.

The CDR3 covers 16 residues. CDR1 is LNHNV and CDR2 is YYDKDF in the germline V gene (reference sequence). V shed 0 bases and J shed 1 base, with 10 bases lying between them. The chain carries TRBV15 and TRBJ1-3; D is perhaps TRBD1 (5 bases). The sample taken for sequencing was Tregs from blood cultured with allogeneic cells. This clonotype originated in a human donor in good health. CDR3 in DNA: TGTGCCACCAGCAGAGATCTAAGGGGATCTGGAAACACCATATATTTT. Translated, it gives CATSRDLRGSGNTIYF.